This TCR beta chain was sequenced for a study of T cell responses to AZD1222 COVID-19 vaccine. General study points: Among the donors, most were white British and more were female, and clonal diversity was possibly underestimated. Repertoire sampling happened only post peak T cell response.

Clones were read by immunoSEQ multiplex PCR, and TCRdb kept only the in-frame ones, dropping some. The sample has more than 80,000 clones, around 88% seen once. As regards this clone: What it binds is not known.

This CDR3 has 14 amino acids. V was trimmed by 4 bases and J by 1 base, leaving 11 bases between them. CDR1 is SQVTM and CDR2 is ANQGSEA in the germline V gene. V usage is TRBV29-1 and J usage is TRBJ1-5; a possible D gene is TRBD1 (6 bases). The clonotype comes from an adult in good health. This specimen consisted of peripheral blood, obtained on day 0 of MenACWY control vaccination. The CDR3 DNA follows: TGCAGCGTTGCCGGGGGCTCGAGCAATCAGCCCCAGCATTTT. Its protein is CSVAGGSSNQPQHF.